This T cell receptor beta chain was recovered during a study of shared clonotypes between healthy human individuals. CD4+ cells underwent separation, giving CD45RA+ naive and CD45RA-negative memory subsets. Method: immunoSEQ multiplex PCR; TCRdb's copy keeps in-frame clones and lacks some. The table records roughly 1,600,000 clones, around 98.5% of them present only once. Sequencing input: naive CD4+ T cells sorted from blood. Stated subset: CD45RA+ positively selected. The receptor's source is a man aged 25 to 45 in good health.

The CDR3 DNA follows: TGTGCCAGCAGTTACCGGGACAGGGAGGACACTGAAGCTTTCTTT. As protein: CASSYRDREDTEAFF. The rearrangement links TRBV6-6 to TRBJ1-1, with 9 positions matching TRBD1. CDR1 is MNHNY and CDR2 is SVGAGI in the germline V gene (reference sequence). Trimming at V came to 2 bases and at J to 3 bases, leaving 4 bases not matched to a gene. This CDR3 contains 15 residues.